Following are 29 T cell receptor beta chains from one sample sequenced in a study of CD8 T cells in Susac syndrome. RNA totalling roughly 0.5 to 1 ug underwent reverse transcription with random hexamers. MiXCR was run by TCRdb on the immunoSEQ multiplex PCR reads, yielding one entry per CDR3 protein. Here the sample spans around 300,000 distinct CDR3 sequences, about 89% being singletons. The sample comprised CD8+ T cells from PBMCs. The receptors were gathered from a human donor with multiple sclerosis.

The chain employs TRBV7-2 and TRBJ1-5, with 8 bases that match TRBD1. The CDR3 contains 15 residues. V lost 5 bases to trimming and J lost 6 bases; unmatched junction nucleotides: 9. Germline CDR1 and CDR2: SGHTA and FQGNSA. This CDR3 reads CASSQHPQGAQPQHF. In nucleotides, the CDR3 is TGTGCCAGCAGCCAGCACCCCCAGGGGGCTCAGCCCCAGCATTTT.

The V call is TRBV20-1, the J call TRBJ1-2; D uncertain. This CDR3 has 14 residues. Germline V lookup: CDR1 DFQATT, CDR2 SNEGSKA (reference sequence). Trimming pared 2 bases from V and 0 bases from J, leaving 10 bases between. The CDR3 loop reads CSARHTNPNYGYTF. CDR3 nucleotides: TGCAGTGCTAGACACACGAACCCTAACTATGGCTACACCTTC.

The chain carries TRBV15 and TRBJ2-2; D gene ambiguous. The germline CDR1 and CDR2 sequences are LNHNV and YYDKDF (reference sequence). V shed 3 bases and J shed 1 base, with 6 bases lying between them. The CDR3 totals 14 residues. CDR3 coding DNA: TGTGCCACCAGCAGGGCTGAGAACACCGGGGAGCTGTTTTTT. Amino acids: CATSRAENTGELFF.

This clonotype was detected once. V is TRBV20-1 and J is TRBJ2-5, with 7 bases aligning to TRBD1. The V segment lost 1 base and the J segment 5 bases; nucleotides outside the gene matches: 7. The CDR3 has 14 residues. Looked up from germline, CDR1 is DFQATT and CDR2 is SNEGSKA (reference sequence). This CDR3 reads CSARGETGLETQYF. The CDR3 DNA is TGCAGTGCTAGAGGGGAGACAGGGCTGGAGACCCAGTACTTC.

This clonotype was recorded only once. The chain uses TRBV2 and TRBJ2-1, with D unclear. Germline V gene data show CDR1 as SNHLY and CDR2 as FYNNEI. Trimming took 7 bases from V and 8 from J, leaving 6 bases between them. CDR3 length equals 10 residues. The CDR3 reads CASNSYEQFF. The CDR3 DNA sequence: TGTGCCAGCAACTCCTATGAGCAGTTCTTC.

This chain uses TRBV9 with TRBJ2-3; TRBD2 aligns across 8 bases. V trimming: 5 bases; J trimming: 0 bases; junction bases outside the gene matches: 5. This CDR3 spans 15 amino acids. Germline values: CDR1 SGDLS, CDR2 YYNGEE. The CDR3 nucleotides read TGTGCCAGCAGTTTTAGCGGGGCTAGCACAGATACGCAGTATTTT. As protein: CASSFSGASTDTQYF.

This chain joins TRBV12-3 or TRBV12-4 and TRBJ2-5; D may correspond to TRBD1 or TRBD2 (7 bases each). The V gene lost 5 bases and the J gene lost 6 bases, with 16 bases spanning the gap. The length of the CDR3 is 14 residues. The CDR3 loop reads CASSQTGEGQTQYF. DNA of the CDR3: TGTGCCAGCAGTCAAACAGGGGAGGGTCAGACCCAGTACTTC.

This chain uses TRBV6-6 with TRBJ2-3; the D gene is possibly TRBD1 (5 bases). Germline V gene lookup returns CDR1 MNHNY and CDR2 SVGAGI (reference sequence). CDR3 length: 16 amino acids. Trimming shortened V by 6 bases and J by 2 bases, and 18 bases separated the two germline ends. In nucleotides, the CDR3 is TGTGCCAGCAGCCTCCTAGGACAAACTTTCACAGATACGCAGTATTTT. This sequence encodes CASSLLGQTFTDTQYF.

The chain joins TRBV30 to TRBJ2-7; 7 nucleotides align to TRBD1. Germline trimming cut 1 base from V and 3 bases from J; bases unmatched to any gene: 3. This CDR3 has 13 amino acids. The germline CDR1 and CDR2 sequences are GTSNPN and SVGIG (reference sequence). Written as DNA, the CDR3 is TGTGCCTGGAGTGGTCAGGGGGACTACGAGCAGTACTTC. It specifies CAWSGQGDYEQYF.

This chain joins TRBV7-9 and TRBJ2-3; possible D gene TRBD2, 6 bases. Germline V lookup: CDR1 SEHNR, CDR2 FQNEAQ (reference sequence). V lost 4 bases and J lost 3, with 17 bases in between. This CDR3 region has 16 residues. The CDR3 spells CASSSLAGSGTDTQYF. The CDR3 region has the DNA TGTGCCAGCAGCTCCCTTGCGGGATCAGGGACAGATACGCAGTATTTT.

This clonotype was detected a few times. The rearrangement uses TRBV24-1 and TRBJ2-7, with TRBD1 matching over 8 bases. CDR3 size: 14 residues. J was trimmed by 2 bases and V by 5 bases; bases with no gene match: 4. In germline, CDR1 is KGHDR, CDR2 SFDVKD. Here the CDR3 reads CATSAGTGPYEQYF. The CDR3 nucleotides read TGTGCCACCAGTGCGGGGACAGGCCCCTACGAGCAGTACTTC.

This chain connects TRBV14 to TRBJ2-3; 9 bases align to TRBD2. With V trimmed by 0 bases and J by 6 bases, 13 bases remained unmatched. Per the germline V gene, CDR1 is SGHDN and CDR2 is FVKESK. The CDR3 is made up of 18 amino acids. CDR3 nucleotide sequence: TGTGCCAGCAGCCAAGATTCGGTCAGCGGGGGGCTCCCCGATACGCAGTATTTT. Translation gives CASSQDSVSGGLPDTQYF.

The chain uses TRBV5-1 and TRBJ2-1; 8 nucleotides match TRBD2. The CDR3 is made up of 14 amino acids. J lost 9 bases, V lost 0 bases, and 5 bases had no gene match. Looked up from germline, CDR1 is SGHRS and CDR2 is YFSETQ. Here the CDR3 reads CASSLVASGPEQFF. CDR3 DNA sequence: TGCGCCAGCAGCTTGGTGGCTAGCGGGCCTGAGCAGTTCTTC.

The V gene is TRBV5-6, the J gene TRBJ1-6, with D possibly being TRBD1 (5 bases). Germline CDR1 reads SGHDT; CDR2 reads YYEEEE. Trimming pared 3 bases from V and 9 bases from J, leaving 10 bases between. This CDR3 has 13 residues. The CDR3 nucleotides read TGTGCCAGCAGCTGGGGGGGAACTTCACCCCTCCACTTT. It specifies CASSWGGTSPLHF.

The rearrangement uses TRBV4-2 and TRBJ1-1; D possibly corresponds to TRBD1 (6 bases). This CDR3 comprises 15 residues. Deletions cut 0 bases from V and 0 bases from J, with 8 bases between. Germline values: CDR1 LGHNA, CDR2 YNFKEQ. CDR3 sequence (DNA): TGTGCCAGCAGCCAAGAAGGACAGCTGAACACTGAAGCTTTCTTT. Translation gives CASSQEGQLNTEAFF.

V is TRBV28 and J is TRBJ2-5; D gene uncertain. The germline V gene encodes CDR1 MDHEN and CDR2 SYDVKM. Trimming pared 3 bases from V and 5 bases from J, leaving 16 bases between. The CDR3 has 15 amino acids. In nucleotides, the CDR3 is TGTGCCAGCAGTTTTATGTGGTCGGTGGGGGAGACCCAGTACTTC. Its translation: CASSFMWSVGETQYF.

This chain links TRBV19 with TRBJ2-1; D ambiguous. Germline-derived CDR1 and CDR2 are LNHDA and SQIVND (reference sequence). The CDR3 loop spans 15 amino acids. V lost 7 bases and J 8 bases, leaving 21 bases between the germline ends. CDR3 loop: CASTPGTRSLYEQFF. The CDR3 bases are TGTGCCAGTACCCCCGGCACCCGCTCTTTGTATGAGCAGTTCTTC.

V usage is TRBV19 and J usage is TRBJ2-7; D may be TRBD1 (5 bases). Germline V CDR1 and CDR2: LNHDA, SQIVND (reference sequence). This CDR3 has 15 residues. Trimming shortened V by 3 bases and J by 1 base, and 13 bases separated the two germline ends. CDR3 loop: CASSMGRAPSYEQYF. Here the CDR3 DNA reads TGTGCCAGTAGTATGGGCAGGGCTCCTTCCTACGAGCAGTACTTC.

The chain is built from TRBV28 and TRBJ2-1; 9 bases map to TRBD2. The germline V gene has CDR1 MDHEN and CDR2 SYDVKM. After removal of 3 bases from V and 7 bases from J, the junction contained 7 bases not matched to a gene. There are 15 residues in the CDR3. Here the CDR3 DNA reads TGTGCCAGCAGTTTTCGTAGCGGGAGCGTAAATGAGCAGTTCTTC. It translates to CASSFRSGSVNEQFF.

This rearrangement joins TRBV4-1 to TRBJ1-1, with D possibly matching TRBD1 (5 bases). Trimming removed 3 bases at V and 3 bases at J, with 20 bases between. The CDR3 length is 17 residues. Germline CDR1 and CDR2: MGHRA and YSYEKL. The CDR3 spells CASSHPDGGGMYTEAFF. DNA for the CDR3: TGCGCCAGCAGCCACCCGGACGGCGGGGGGATGTACACTGAAGCTTTCTTT.

The V call is TRBV20-1, the J call TRBJ2-2, with D hard to call. V was cut by 1 base and J by 1 base, with 4 bases left in between. The CDR3 spans 13 residues. The germline CDR1 and CDR2 sequences are DFQATT and SNEGSKA (reference sequence). CDR3 bases: TGCAGTGCTAGAGCCCAGAACACCGGGGAGCTGTTTTTT. It encodes CSARAQNTGELFF.

The chain links TRBV15 to TRBJ1-1, with a weak D call TRBD1 (5 bases). The CDR3 is 15 amino acids. From germline, CDR1 is LNHNV and CDR2 YYDKDF (reference sequence). The ends were cut back, 5 bases at V and 8 bases at J, with 21 bases in the middle. The CDR3 DNA sequence: TGTGCCACCAGCGAAGACCTAACAGGACCCCGGGAAGCTTTCTTT. Translating it yields CATSEDLTGPREAFF. The full variable domain, with the rest looked up from reference TRBV15 and TRBJ1-1, is DAMVIQNPRYQVTQFGKPVTLSCSQTLNHNVMYWYQQKSSQAPKLLFHYYDKDFNNEADTPDNFQSRRPNTSFCFLDIRSPGLGDTAMYLCATSEDLTGPREAFFGQGTRLTVV.

V and J are TRBV6-2 or TRBV6-3 and TRBJ2-7; D uncertain. Trimming left V 2 bases short and J 2 bases short, with 10 bases between. The CDR3 loop spans 14 amino acids. The germline gives CDR1 MNHEY, CDR2 SVGEGT. For the CDR3, the DNA is TGTGCCAGCAGTTACGGTGGGGAAACCTACGAGCAGTACTTC. Protein sequence: CASSYGGETYEQYF.

The chain employs TRBV29-1 and TRBJ2-1, with 12 bases fitting TRBD2. This CDR3 contains 15 residues. V dropped 3 bases and J dropped 4; count of bases not matched to a gene: 4. CDR1 and CDR2 from the germline V gene are SQVTM and ANQGSEA. The CDR3 reads CSVETSGGIYNEQFF. The CDR3 DNA follows: TGCAGCGTTGAGACTAGCGGGGGTATTTACAATGAGCAGTTCTTC.

V usage is TRBV10-3 and J usage is TRBJ2-3, with D perhaps TRBD2 (6 bases). The length of the CDR3 is 14 residues. Germline values: CDR1 ENHRY, CDR2 SYGVKD. In DNA form, the CDR3 reads TGTGCTATCCGGGACCCTAGCGGCACAGATACGCAGTATTTT. Encoded protein: CAIRDPSGTDTQYF.

This chain joins TRBV20-1 and TRBJ2-7, with 11 bases fitting TRBD1. The ends lost 6 bases at V and 3 bases at J; junction bases unmatched: 4. Germline V gives CDR1 DFQATT, CDR2 SNEGSKA (reference sequence). CDR3 length: 13 amino acids. The CDR3 DNA is TGCAGTGCACGCGGGACAGGGGGCTACGAGCAGTACTTC. It translates to CSARGTGGYEQYF.

V is TRBV30 and J is TRBJ2-5; D is uncertain. CDR3 length: 12 residues. Germline lookup yields CDR1 GTSNPN and CDR2 SVGIG (reference sequence). Trimming left V 2 bases short and J 7 bases short, with 11 bases between. The CDR3 coding sequence is TGTGCCTGGAGTCGCCTGTCGGGGACCCAGTACTTC. Amino acids: CAWSRLSGTQYF.

The rearrangement joins TRBV11-2 to TRBJ2-5; 8 bases agree with TRBD2. CDR3 length: 16 residues. V was clipped by 7 bases and J by 5 bases; unmatched bases: 15. Germline values: CDR1 SGHAT, CDR2 FQNNGV. CDR3 DNA: TGTGCCAGCACCTACACATTCGGGGGGGGCCAGGAGACCCAGTACTTC. It is translated as CASTYTFGGGQETQYF.

The chain couples TRBV27 to TRBJ2-3; 11 bases match TRBD1. The J segment lost 6 bases and the V segment lost 6 bases, leaving 14 bases of the junction unmatched. CDR1 and CDR2 (germline): MNHEY, SMNVEV (reference sequence). The CDR3 spans 17 residues. The CDR3 sequence: CASSISGDRGNLDTQYF. CDR3 nucleotides: TGTGCCAGCAGCATCTCCGGGGACAGGGGGAATTTGGATACGCAGTATTTT.